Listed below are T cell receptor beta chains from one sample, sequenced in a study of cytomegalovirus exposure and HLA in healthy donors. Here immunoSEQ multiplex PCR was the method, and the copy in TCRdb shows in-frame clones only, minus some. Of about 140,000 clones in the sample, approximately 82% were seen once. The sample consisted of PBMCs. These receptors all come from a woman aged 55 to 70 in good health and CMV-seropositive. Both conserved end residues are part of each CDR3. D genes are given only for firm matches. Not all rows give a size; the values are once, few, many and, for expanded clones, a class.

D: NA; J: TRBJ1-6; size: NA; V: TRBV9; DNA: TGTGCCAGCAGCGTAGAGGAGAGCTCCTATAATTCACCCCTCCACTTT; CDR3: CASSVEESSYNSPLHF
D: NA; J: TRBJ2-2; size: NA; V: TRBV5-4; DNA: TGTGCCAGCACCACAGTAGGGGGAGCGAACACCGGGGAGCTGTTTTTT; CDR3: CASTTVGGANTGELFF
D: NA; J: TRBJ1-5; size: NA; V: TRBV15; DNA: TGTGCCACCAGCAGAGAGGGCAGGTCCGATCAGCCCCAGCATTTT; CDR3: CATSREGRSDQPQHF
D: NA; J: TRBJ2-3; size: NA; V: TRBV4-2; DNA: TGTGCCAGCAGCTTAGGGGCGGGAAAAGCCCAAGGCACAGATACGCAGTATTTT; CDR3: CASSLGAGKAQGTDTQYF
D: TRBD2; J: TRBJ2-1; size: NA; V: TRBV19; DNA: TGTGCCAGTAGGTCAGCGGGAGGTCTGAATGAGCAGTTCTTC; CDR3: CASRSAGGLNEQFF
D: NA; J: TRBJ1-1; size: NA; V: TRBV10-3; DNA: TGTGCCATCAGTGAAGGGGGTAACACTGAAGCTTTCTTT; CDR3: CAISEGGNTEAFF
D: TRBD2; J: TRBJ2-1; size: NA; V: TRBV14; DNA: TGTGCCAGCAGCCCAAAAGGGGCTAGCGGGAGGAAGGATGAGCAGTTCTTC; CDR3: CASSPKGASGRKDEQFF
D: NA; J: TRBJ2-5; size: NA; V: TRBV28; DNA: TGTGCCAGCAGACTCCAAGGGGGATCGGAGACCCAGTACTTC; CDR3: CASRLQGGSETQYF
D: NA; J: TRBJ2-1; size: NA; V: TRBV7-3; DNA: TGTGCCAGCAGCCCCCCCGGGGTAAGCTACAATGAGCAGTTCTTC; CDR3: CASSPPGVSYNEQFF
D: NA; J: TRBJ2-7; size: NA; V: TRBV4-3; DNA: TGCGCCAGCAGCCAAGAATACGACAGCTCCTACGAGCAGTACTTC; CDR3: CASSQEYDSSYEQYF
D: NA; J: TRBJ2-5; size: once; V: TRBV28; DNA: TGTGCCAGCAGCCCCCGGGACCAAGAGACCCAGTACTTC; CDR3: CASSPRDQETQYF
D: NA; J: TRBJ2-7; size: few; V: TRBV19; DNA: TGTGCCAGTAGTAAGAAGAGCTCCTACGAGCAGTACTTC; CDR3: CASSKKSSYEQYF
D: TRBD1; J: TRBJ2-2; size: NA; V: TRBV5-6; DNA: TGTGCCAGCAGCTTGAGTACAGGGGCCTTCACCGGGGAGCTGTTTTTT; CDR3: CASSLSTGAFTGELFF
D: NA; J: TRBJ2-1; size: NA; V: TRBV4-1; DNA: TGCGCCAGCAGCCAAGCGGGGGGACAACTTGACAATGAGCAGTTCTTC; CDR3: CASSQAGGQLDNEQFF
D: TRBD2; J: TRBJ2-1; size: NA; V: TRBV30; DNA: TGTGCCTGCCTAGATGGCGGGAGGGCTAATGAGCAGTTCTTC; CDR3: CACLDGGRANEQFF
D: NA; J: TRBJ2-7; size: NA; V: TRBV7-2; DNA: TGTGCCAGCAGCTTAGCAGGGAGTGGGCAGTACTTC; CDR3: CASSLAGSGQYF